Sequencing of this T cell receptor (beta chain) was carried out in a study of OX40 agonist ivuxolimab in advanced cancers. Study-level background: With ivuxolimab, an agonistic anti-OX40 (CD134) antibody, patients were treated. A male proportion of about 84% was recorded, with mean age 60 years and range about 20 to 79. Points from the study as a whole: The authors also found low normalized T-cell clonal expansion in some nonresponders. Partial responders dosed at 0.1-3.0 mg/kg displayed clonal expansion ranking among the lowest.

Only in-frame clones appear in the TCRdb table, and some are missing; sequencing was by immunoSEQ multiplex PCR. The sample carries 30,000 to 45,000 clones, about 81% recorded once. J gave up 10 bases and V 5 bases, and 6 bases lay outside the gene matches. The length of the CDR3 is 12 residues. Germline values: CDR1 SGHTA, CDR2 FQGTGA. As to this clone: The antigen is undetermined.

The starting material was CD4+ or CD8+ T cells sorted from blood, obtained in a trial of the OX40 agonist ivuxolimab. This chain joins TRBV7-3 and TRBJ2-3; 7 positions agree with TRBD2. The clonotype comes from an adult with an advanced solid tumor such as melanoma, head and neck, liver or kidney cancer. The CDR3 loop is CASSQEGLAQYF. The CDR3 DNA reads TGTGCCAGCAGCCAGGAAGGACTAGCGCAGTATTTT.